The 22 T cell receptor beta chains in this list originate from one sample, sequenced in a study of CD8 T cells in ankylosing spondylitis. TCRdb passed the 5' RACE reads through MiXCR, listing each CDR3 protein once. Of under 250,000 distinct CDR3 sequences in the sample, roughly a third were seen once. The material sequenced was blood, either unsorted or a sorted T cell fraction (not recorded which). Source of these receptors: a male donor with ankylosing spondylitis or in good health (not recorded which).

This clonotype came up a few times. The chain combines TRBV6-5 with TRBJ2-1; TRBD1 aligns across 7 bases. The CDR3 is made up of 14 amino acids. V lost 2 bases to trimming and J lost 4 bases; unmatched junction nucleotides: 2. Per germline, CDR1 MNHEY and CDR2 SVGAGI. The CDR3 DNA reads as TGTGCCAGCAGTTACGACAGGGTTTACAATGAGCAGTTCTTC. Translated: CASSYDRVYNEQFF.

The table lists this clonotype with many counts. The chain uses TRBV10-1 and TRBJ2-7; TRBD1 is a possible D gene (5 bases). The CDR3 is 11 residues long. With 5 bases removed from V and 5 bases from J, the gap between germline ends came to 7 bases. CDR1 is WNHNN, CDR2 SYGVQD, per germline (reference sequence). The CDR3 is CASSTGNEQYF. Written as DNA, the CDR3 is TGCGCCAGCAGTACAGGTAACGAGCAGTACTTC.

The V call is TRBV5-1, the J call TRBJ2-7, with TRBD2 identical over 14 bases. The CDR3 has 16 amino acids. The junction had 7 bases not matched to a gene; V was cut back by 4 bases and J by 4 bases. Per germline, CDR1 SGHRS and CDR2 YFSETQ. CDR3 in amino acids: CASSLGLAGGLYEQYF. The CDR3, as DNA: TGCGCCAGCAGCCTCGGACTAGCGGGGGGCCTTTACGAGCAGTACTTC.

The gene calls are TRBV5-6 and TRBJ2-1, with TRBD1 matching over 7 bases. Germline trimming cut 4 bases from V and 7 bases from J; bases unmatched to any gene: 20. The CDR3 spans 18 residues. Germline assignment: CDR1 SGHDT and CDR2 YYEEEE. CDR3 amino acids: CASSAIGTATYPSNEQFF. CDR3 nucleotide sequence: TGTGCCAGCAGCGCCATAGGGACAGCAACTTATCCTTCGAATGAGCAGTTCTTC.

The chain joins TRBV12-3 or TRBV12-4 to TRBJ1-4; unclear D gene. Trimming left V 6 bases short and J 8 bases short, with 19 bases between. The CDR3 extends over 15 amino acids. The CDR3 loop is CASRLDGRMAEKLFF. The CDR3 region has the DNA TGTGCCAGCAGACTAGACGGACGAATGGCGGAAAAACTGTTTTTT.

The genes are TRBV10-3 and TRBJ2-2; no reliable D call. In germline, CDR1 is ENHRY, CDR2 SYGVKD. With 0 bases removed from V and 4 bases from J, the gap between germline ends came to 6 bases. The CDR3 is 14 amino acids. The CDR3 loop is CAISESSLTGELFF. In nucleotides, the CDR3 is TGTGCCATCAGTGAGTCGAGTCTCACCGGGGAGCTGTTTTTT.

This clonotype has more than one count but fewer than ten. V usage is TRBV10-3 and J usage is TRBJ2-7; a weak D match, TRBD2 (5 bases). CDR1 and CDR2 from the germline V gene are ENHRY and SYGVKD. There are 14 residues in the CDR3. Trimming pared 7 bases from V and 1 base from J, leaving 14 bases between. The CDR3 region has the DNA TGTGCCATCACCGCCAGTAGCGAGTCCTACGAGCAGTACTTC. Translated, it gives CAITASSESYEQYF.

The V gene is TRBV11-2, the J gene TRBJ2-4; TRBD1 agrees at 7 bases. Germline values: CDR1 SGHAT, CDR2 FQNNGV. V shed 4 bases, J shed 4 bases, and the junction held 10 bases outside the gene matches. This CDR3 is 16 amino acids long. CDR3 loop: CASSSTMGRGKNIQYF. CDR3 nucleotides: TGTGCCAGCAGCTCAACCATGGGCAGGGGGAAAAACATTCAGTACTTC.

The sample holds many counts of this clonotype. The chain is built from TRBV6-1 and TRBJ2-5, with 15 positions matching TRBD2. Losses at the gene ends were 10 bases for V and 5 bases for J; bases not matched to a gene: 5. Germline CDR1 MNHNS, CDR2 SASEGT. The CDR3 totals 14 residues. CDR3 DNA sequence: TGTGCCACCGGACTAGCGGGGGGGCAGGAGACCCAGTACTTC. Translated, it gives CATGLAGGQETQYF.

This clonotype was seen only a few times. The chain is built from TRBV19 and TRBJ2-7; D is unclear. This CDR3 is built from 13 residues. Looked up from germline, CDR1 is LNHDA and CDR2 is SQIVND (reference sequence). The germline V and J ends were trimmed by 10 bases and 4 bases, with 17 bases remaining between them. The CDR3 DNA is TGTGCCACCTCTCCAGCTAACCCTTACGAGCAGTACTTC. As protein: CATSPANPYEQYF.

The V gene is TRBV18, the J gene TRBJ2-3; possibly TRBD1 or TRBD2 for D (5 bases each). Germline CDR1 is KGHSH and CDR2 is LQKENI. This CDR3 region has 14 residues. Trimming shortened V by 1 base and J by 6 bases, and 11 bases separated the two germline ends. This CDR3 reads CASSPRGTSDTQYF. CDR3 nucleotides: TGTGCCAGCTCACCACGAGGGACGTCGGATACGCAGTATTTT.

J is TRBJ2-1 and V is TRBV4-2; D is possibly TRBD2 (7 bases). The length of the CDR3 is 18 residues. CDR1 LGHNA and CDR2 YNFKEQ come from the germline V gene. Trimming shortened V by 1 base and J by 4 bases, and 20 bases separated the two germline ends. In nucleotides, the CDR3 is TGTGCCAGCAGCCAAGGGATAGGGGGGGGGCCCCCATACAATGAGCAGTTCTTC. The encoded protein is CASSQGIGGGPPYNEQFF.

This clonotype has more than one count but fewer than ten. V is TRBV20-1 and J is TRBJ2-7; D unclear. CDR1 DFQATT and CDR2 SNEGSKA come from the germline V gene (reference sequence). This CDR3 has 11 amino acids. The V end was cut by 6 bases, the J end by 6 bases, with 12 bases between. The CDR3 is CSALNTGEQYF. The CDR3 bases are TGCAGTGCCCTTAATACGGGCGAGCAGTACTTC.

This CDR3 is CASRKDRMGGRSGNTIYF. CDR3 nucleotides: TGTGCCAGCCGAAAAGATCGAATGGGGGGCCGATCTGGAAACACCATATATTTT. The chain carries TRBV6-1 and TRBJ1-3; possibly TRBD1 for D (6 bases). V dropped 8 bases and J dropped 1 base, with 24 bases sitting between them. CDR3 length equals 18 residues. Germline V lookup: CDR1 MNHNS, CDR2 SASEGT.

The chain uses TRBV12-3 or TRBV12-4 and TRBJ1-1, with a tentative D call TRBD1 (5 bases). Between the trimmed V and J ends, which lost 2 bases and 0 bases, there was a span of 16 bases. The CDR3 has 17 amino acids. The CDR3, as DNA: TGTGCCAGCAGTTTAACTGGCCAGGGAGACTTGAACACTGAAGCTTTCTTT. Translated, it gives CASSLTGQGDLNTEAFF.

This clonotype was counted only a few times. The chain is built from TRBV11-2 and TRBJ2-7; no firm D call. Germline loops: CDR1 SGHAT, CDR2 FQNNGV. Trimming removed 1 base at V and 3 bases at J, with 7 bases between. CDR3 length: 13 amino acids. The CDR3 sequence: CASSLARIYEQYF. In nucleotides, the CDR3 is TGTGCCAGCAGCTTAGCCAGGATCTACGAGCAGTACTTC. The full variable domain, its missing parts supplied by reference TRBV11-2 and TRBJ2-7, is EAGVAQSPRYKIIEKRQSVAFWCNPISGHATLYWYQQILGQGPKLLIQFQNNGVVDDSQLPKDRFSAERLKGVDSTLKIQPAKLEDSAVYLCASSLARIYEQYFGPGTRLTVT.

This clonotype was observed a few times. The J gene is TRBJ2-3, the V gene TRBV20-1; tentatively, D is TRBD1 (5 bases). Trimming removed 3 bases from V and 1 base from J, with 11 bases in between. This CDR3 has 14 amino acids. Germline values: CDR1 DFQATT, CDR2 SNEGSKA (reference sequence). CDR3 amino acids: CSASGQGRTDTQYF. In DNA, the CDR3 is TGCAGTGCTAGTGGGCAGGGCCGCACAGATACGCAGTATTTT.

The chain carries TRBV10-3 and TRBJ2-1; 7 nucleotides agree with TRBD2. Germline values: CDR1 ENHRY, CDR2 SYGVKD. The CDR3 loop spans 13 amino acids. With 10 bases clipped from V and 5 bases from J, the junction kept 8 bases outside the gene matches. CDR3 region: CATGLDGDNEQFF. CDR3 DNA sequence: TGTGCCACCGGACTAGACGGGGACAATGAGCAGTTCTTC.

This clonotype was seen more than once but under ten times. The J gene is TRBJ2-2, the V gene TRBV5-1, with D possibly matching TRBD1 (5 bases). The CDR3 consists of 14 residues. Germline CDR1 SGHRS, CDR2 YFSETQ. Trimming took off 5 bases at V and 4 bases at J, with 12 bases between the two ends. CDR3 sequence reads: CASSKGLTTGELFF. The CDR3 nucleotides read TGCGCCAGCAGTAAGGGGTTGACCACCGGGGAGCTGTTTTTT.

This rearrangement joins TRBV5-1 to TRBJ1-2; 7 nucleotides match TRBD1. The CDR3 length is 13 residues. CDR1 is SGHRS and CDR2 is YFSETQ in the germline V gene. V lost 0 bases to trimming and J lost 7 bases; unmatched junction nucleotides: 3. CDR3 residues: CASSLGDSAGYTF. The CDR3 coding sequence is TGCGCCAGCAGCTTGGGGGACAGCGCTGGCTACACCTTC.

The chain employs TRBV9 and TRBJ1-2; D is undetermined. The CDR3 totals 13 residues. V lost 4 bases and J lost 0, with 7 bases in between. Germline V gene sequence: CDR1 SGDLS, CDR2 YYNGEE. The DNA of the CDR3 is TGTGCCAGCAGCCCGGGGACTAACTATGGCTACACCTTC. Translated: CASSPGTNYGYTF. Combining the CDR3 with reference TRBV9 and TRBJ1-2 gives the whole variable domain DSGVTQTPKHLITATGQRVTLRCSPRSGDLSVYWYQQSLDQGLQFLIQYYNGEERAKGNILERFSAQQFPDLHSELNLSSLELGDSALYFCASSPGTNYGYTFGSGTRLTVV.

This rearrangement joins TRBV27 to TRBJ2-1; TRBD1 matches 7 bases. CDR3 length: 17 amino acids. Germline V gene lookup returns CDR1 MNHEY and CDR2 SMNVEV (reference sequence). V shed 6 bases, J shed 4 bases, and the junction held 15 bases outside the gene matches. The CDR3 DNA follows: TGTGCCAGCAGACCAACTTCGGGACAGACTCGTTACAATGAGCAGTTCTTC. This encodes CASRPTSGQTRYNEQFF.